The T cell receptor (beta chain) under discussion was sequenced for a study of T cells in Graves' hyperthyroidism and ophthalmopathy. This clonotype has more than one count but fewer than ten. The V end was cut by 7 bases, the J end by 9 bases, with 10 bases between. The germline V gene has CDR1 MNHNS and CDR2 SASEGT. The CDR3 sequence is 12 residues long. TCR beta CDR3 regions were amplified from RNA. When the TCR CDR3 underwent first-round RT-PCR, the HTBI primer set was used. TCRdb processed the multiplex PCR reads anew with MiXCR; each CDR3 protein has one entry. In the table there are about 640,000 distinct CDR3 sequences, about a fifth of which are singletons. Using more than 8 ml of fresh peripheral blood, PBMCs were prepared.

V usage is TRBV6-1 and J usage is TRBJ1-6; D unresolved. The receptor was isolated from a young man with Graves' ophthalmopathy. Source material: blood. The CDR3 region has the DNA TGTGCCAGCACCGCTGCGGGTTCACCCCTCCACTTT. Protein: CASTAAGSPLHF.